This is a list of T cell receptor beta chains from one sample in a study of blood T cell repertoires in COVID-19. Using immunoSEQ multiplex PCR, the repertoire was profiled, and TCRdb retains in-frame clones only, with some absent. Altogether 150,000 to 200,000 clones are present, roughly 86% being singletons, with the ten largest covering around 2.5%. The sample was peripheral blood. The receptors here all came from a middle-aged man with active or convalescent COVID-19. CDR3s include the opening cysteine and the closing phenylalanine or tryptophan. A D gene is named only where the DNA matches it firmly. Some rows have no size entry. The others give once, few or many, or a class for an expanded clone.

V gene: TRBV6-5; J gene: TRBJ1-2; CDR3 length: 14; D gene: -; clone size: -; CDR3 protein: CASSYSLTGYGYTF; CDR3 DNA: TGTGCCAGCAGTTACTCTTTGACGGGATATGGCTACACCTTC
V gene: TRBV28; J gene: TRBJ2-1; CDR3 length: 14; D gene: TRBD2; clone size: -; CDR3 protein: CASSFQLAANEQFF; CDR3 DNA: TGTGCCAGCAGTTTTCAACTAGCGGCGAATGAGCAGTTCTTC
V gene: TRBV30; J gene: TRBJ2-5; CDR3 length: 15; D gene: TRBD1; clone size: -; CDR3 protein: CAWKTGGWPQETQYF; CDR3 DNA: TGTGCCTGGAAGACAGGGGGCTGGCCTCAAGAGACCCAGTACTTC
V gene: TRBV6-4; J gene: TRBJ2-3; CDR3 length: 16; D gene: TRBD1; clone size: -; CDR3 protein: CASSPDAAGGADTQYF; CDR3 DNA: TGTGCCAGCAGTCCAGACGCGGCAGGGGGTGCAGATACGCAGTATTTT
V gene: TRBV4-1; J gene: TRBJ2-5; CDR3 length: 18; D gene: TRBD2; clone size: -; CDR3 protein: CASSQETLAGGLQETQYF; CDR3 DNA: TGCGCCAGCAGCCAAGAGACCCTAGCGGGGGGCCTCCAAGAGACCCAGTACTTC
V gene: TRBV6-1; J gene: TRBJ2-5; CDR3 length: 15; D gene: TRBD1; clone size: -; CDR3 protein: CASSDRDRGRETQYF; CDR3 DNA: TGTGCCAGCAGTGACCGGGACAGGGGGCGGGAGACCCAGTACTTC
V gene: TRBV27; J gene: TRBJ1-5; CDR3 length: 15; D gene: TRBD1; clone size: few; CDR3 protein: CASSLGQGGFAPQHF; CDR3 DNA: TGTGCCAGCAGTTTAGGGCAGGGGGGATTCGCGCCCCAGCATTTT
V gene: TRBV18; J gene: TRBJ1-5; CDR3 length: 16; D gene: TRBD1; clone size: -; CDR3 protein: CASSLTGGLGNQPQHF; CDR3 DNA: TGTGCCAGCTCACTGACAGGGGGTTTAGGTAATCAGCCCCAGCATTTT
V gene: TRBV12-3/TRBV12-4; J gene: TRBJ2-3; CDR3 length: 13; D gene: -; clone size: few; CDR3 protein: CASSRNRWDTQYF; CDR3 DNA: TGTGCCAGCAGTCGGAACAGGTGGGATACGCAGTATTTT
V gene: TRBV7-3; J gene: TRBJ2-2; CDR3 length: 16; D gene: -; clone size: -; CDR3 protein: CASSLSGQGLTGELFF; CDR3 DNA: TGTGCCAGCAGCTTATCGGGGCAGGGGTTGACCGGGGAGCTGTTTTTT
V gene: TRBV13; J gene: TRBJ2-2; CDR3 length: 13; D gene: -; clone size: -; CDR3 protein: CASSSHNTGELFF; CDR3 DNA: TGTGCCAGCAGCTCACACAACACCGGGGAGCTGTTTTTT
V gene: TRBV7-2; J gene: TRBJ2-2; CDR3 length: 15; D gene: TRBD2; clone size: -; CDR3 protein: CASSSSGGSTGELFF; CDR3 DNA: TGTGCCAGCAGCTCTAGCGGGGGATCGACCGGGGAGCTGTTTTTT
V gene: TRBV7-7; J gene: TRBJ1-1; CDR3 length: 13; D gene: -; clone size: few; CDR3 protein: CASSRSSNTEAFF; CDR3 DNA: TGTGCTAGCAGCCGGAGTTCGAACACTGAAGCTTTCTTT
V gene: TRBV29-1; J gene: TRBJ2-3; CDR3 length: 14; D gene: TRBD2; clone size: once; CDR3 protein: CSVGTSGGLYTQYF; CDR3 DNA: TGCAGCGTCGGGACTAGCGGGGGGTTGTATACGCAGTATTTT
V gene: TRBV29-1; J gene: TRBJ1-5; CDR3 length: 14; D gene: -; clone size: -; CDR3 protein: CSVLQGGGNQPQHF; CDR3 DNA: TGCAGCGTACTACAGGGTGGAGGCAATCAGCCCCAGCATTTT
V gene: TRBV7-3; J gene: TRBJ2-5; CDR3 length: 15; D gene: TRBD2; clone size: -; CDR3 protein: CASSLIAGGQETQYF; CDR3 DNA: TGTGCCAGCAGCTTAATAGCGGGGGGACAAGAGACCCAGTACTTC
V gene: TRBV11-3; J gene: TRBJ1-3; CDR3 length: 15; D gene: -; clone size: -; CDR3 protein: CASSLDSTPGNTIYF; CDR3 DNA: TGTGCCAGCAGCTTAGACAGTACCCCTGGAAACACCATATATTTT
V gene: TRBV2; J gene: TRBJ2-3; CDR3 length: 16; D gene: TRBD2; clone size: -; CDR3 protein: CASSGTLAGTTDTQYF; CDR3 DNA: TGTGCCAGCAGTGGAACCCTAGCGGGGACCACAGATACGCAGTATTTT
V gene: TRBV7-8; J gene: TRBJ1-1; CDR3 length: 14; D gene: -; clone size: -; CDR3 protein: CASSWSRPNTEAFF; CDR3 DNA: TGTGCCAGCAGCTGGAGTAGGCCGAACACTGAAGCTTTCTTT
V gene: TRBV28; J gene: TRBJ2-3; CDR3 length: 13; D gene: TRBD1; clone size: -; CDR3 protein: CASSPTGGDTQYF; CDR3 DNA: TGTGCCAGCAGTCCTACAGGGGGAGATACGCAGTATTTT
V gene: TRBV21-1; J gene: TRBJ2-5; CDR3 length: 16; D gene: -; clone size: -; CDR3 protein: CASSKDRGGYQETQYF; CDR3 DNA: TGTGCCAGCAGCAAAGATCGCGGGGGGTACCAAGAGACCCAGTACTTC
V gene: TRBV9; J gene: TRBJ1-2; CDR3 length: 14; D gene: -; clone size: once; CDR3 protein: CASSVISGNYGYTF; CDR3 DNA: TGTGCCAGCAGCGTAATTTCAGGGAACTATGGCTACACCTTC
V gene: TRBV30; J gene: TRBJ1-2; CDR3 length: 14; D gene: -; clone size: -; CDR3 protein: CAWSGSETLYGYTF; CDR3 DNA: TGTGCCTGGAGTGGTTCAGAAACGCTCTATGGCTACACCTTC
V gene: TRBV5-1; J gene: TRBJ2-7; CDR3 length: 14; D gene: TRBD1; clone size: once; CDR3 protein: CASSPRDRYYEQYF; CDR3 DNA: TGCGCCAGCAGCCCCAGGGACAGATACTACGAGCAGTACTTC
V gene: TRBV5-8; J gene: TRBJ1-3; CDR3 length: 15; D gene: -; clone size: once; CDR3 protein: CASSLVDFSGNTIYF; CDR3 DNA: TGTGCCAGCAGCTTGGTTGACTTCTCTGGAAACACCATATATTTT
V gene: TRBV5-1; J gene: TRBJ1-1; CDR3 length: 14; D gene: -; clone size: once; CDR3 protein: CASSPAGGNTEAFF; CDR3 DNA: TGCGCCAGCAGCCCCGCGGGGGGGAACACTGAAGCTTTCTTT
V gene: TRBV2; J gene: TRBJ1-4; CDR3 length: 13; D gene: -; clone size: -; CDR3 protein: CASVSGTNEKLFF; CDR3 DNA: TGTGCCAGCGTGTCAGGGACTAATGAAAAACTGTTTTTT
V gene: TRBV7-9; J gene: TRBJ1-5; CDR3 length: 14; D gene: TRBD1; clone size: -; CDR3 protein: CASSSTGAGQPQHF; CDR3 DNA: TGTGCCAGCAGTTCTACAGGGGCAGGGCAGCCCCAGCATTTT
V gene: TRBV24-1; J gene: TRBJ2-2; CDR3 length: 15; D gene: -; clone size: -; CDR3 protein: CATSSGAEDTGELFF; CDR3 DNA: TGTGCCACCAGTTCAGGGGCCGAAGACACCGGGGAGCTGTTTTTT
V gene: TRBV3-1/TRBV3-2; J gene: TRBJ1-2; CDR3 length: 14; D gene: TRBD1; clone size: -; CDR3 protein: CASSHQDRVAGYTF; CDR3 DNA: TGTGCCAGCAGCCACCAGGACAGGGTTGCTGGCTACACCTTC
V gene: TRBV19; J gene: TRBJ1-3; CDR3 length: 12; D gene: -; clone size: -; CDR3 protein: CATSYSGNTIYF; CDR3 DNA: TGTGCCACGTCCTACTCTGGAAACACCATATATTTT
V gene: TRBV7-9; J gene: TRBJ2-1; CDR3 length: 16; D gene: TRBD2; clone size: -; CDR3 protein: CASSLDTSGLYNEQFF; CDR3 DNA: TGTGCCAGCAGCTTAGATACTAGCGGGCTCTACAATGAGCAGTTCTTC
V gene: TRBV7-9; J gene: TRBJ1-2; CDR3 length: 13; D gene: -; clone size: -; CDR3 protein: CASSRDTNYGYTF; CDR3 DNA: TGTGCCAGCAGCAGGGACACCAACTATGGCTACACCTTC
V gene: TRBV3-1/TRBV3-2; J gene: TRBJ2-3; CDR3 length: 18; D gene: TRBD2; clone size: -; CDR3 protein: CASSQGGGWRGVTDTQYF; CDR3 DNA: TGTGCCAGCAGCCAAGGAGGAGGATGGCGGGGGGTCACAGATACGCAGTATTTT
V gene: TRBV4-2; J gene: TRBJ1-3; CDR3 length: 17; D gene: -; clone size: -; CDR3 protein: CASSQDSQGLSGNTIYF; CDR3 DNA: TGTGCCAGCAGCCAAGATTCGCAGGGCCTCTCTGGAAACACCATATATTTT
V gene: TRBV6-2/TRBV6-3; J gene: TRBJ2-1; CDR3 length: 15; D gene: TRBD2; clone size: -; CDR3 protein: CASSPGLAGAGEQFF; CDR3 DNA: TGTGCCAGCAGTCCCGGACTAGCGGGGGCGGGAGAGCAGTTCTTC
V gene: TRBV4-1; J gene: TRBJ2-5; CDR3 length: 16; D gene: -; clone size: -; CDR3 protein: CASSLIRGEGRETQYF; CDR3 DNA: TGCGCCAGCAGCCTCATCAGGGGGGAAGGTCGGGAGACCCAGTACTTC
V gene: TRBV5-6; J gene: TRBJ1-1; CDR3 length: 14; D gene: -; clone size: -; CDR3 protein: CASSLTITGTEAFF; CDR3 DNA: TGTGCCAGCAGCTTAACAATCACGGGAACTGAAGCTTTCTTT
V gene: TRBV5-4; J gene: TRBJ1-4; CDR3 length: 16; D gene: TRBD1; clone size: few; CDR3 protein: CASSSSADRGNEKLFF; CDR3 DNA: TGTGCCAGCAGCTCCTCTGCGGACAGGGGGAATGAAAAACTGTTTTTT
V gene: TRBV9; J gene: TRBJ2-3; CDR3 length: 14; D gene: -; clone size: -; CDR3 protein: CASSVAGYTDTQYF; CDR3 DNA: TGTGCCAGCAGCGTAGCCGGGTACACAGATACGCAGTATTTT
V gene: TRBV7-2; J gene: TRBJ1-1; CDR3 length: 13; D gene: -; clone size: -; CDR3 protein: CASSSIMNTEAFF; CDR3 DNA: TGTGCCAGCAGCTCTATAATGAACACTGAAGCTTTCTTT